The next 31 T cell receptor beta chains were all read from a single sample in a study of shared clonotypes between healthy human individuals. The assay was immunoSEQ multiplex PCR, and TCRdb's table has in-frame clones only and misses some. The profile covers about 2.4 million clones, with 80% to 95% appearing a single time and 0.35% to 0.45% taken by the ten largest. The source material was naive CD4+ T cells from PBMCs. The subset: CD45RA+ positively selected. Every receptor here comes from a man younger than 35 in good health. Some clones in this sample may be carry-over from other donors' samples.

Worth noting for this clone: Other DNA variants within this sample encode the same CDR3. The chain recombines TRBV5-1 with TRBJ2-5; D gene ambiguous. With 0 bases removed from V and 4 bases from J, the gap between germline ends came to 7 bases. The CDR3 consists of 13 residues. In germline, CDR1 is SGHRS, CDR2 YFSETQ. The CDR3 protein is CASSLGSGETQYF. CDR3 sequence (DNA): TGCGCCAGCAGCTTGGGTTCAGGAGAGACCCAGTACTTC.

The gene calls are TRBV2 and TRBJ1-5; D gene uncertain. Trimming stripped 4 bases from V and 0 bases from J, with 10 bases between. The CDR3 runs to 15 residues. The V gene's germline CDR1 is SNHLY and CDR2 FYNNEI. The CDR3 sequence: CASSGSPNSNQPQHF. The CDR3 DNA reads TGTGCCAGCAGTGGTTCACCGAATAGCAATCAGCCCCAGCATTTT.

The chain combines TRBV28 with TRBJ1-3; 7 bases match TRBD1. J was trimmed by 0 bases and V by 4 bases; bases with no gene match: 6. Germline V gene data show CDR1 as MDHEN and CDR2 as SYDVKM. This CDR3 has 16 amino acids. Here the CDR3 DNA reads TGTGCCAGCAGTTCATCAGGGGGGAACTCTGGAAACACCATATATTTT. Its translation is CASSSSGGNSGNTIYF.

Details on this clone: At the DNA level, this CDR3 is encoded by other sequences in the same sample as well. The V and J genes are TRBV5-1 and TRBJ2-5; TRBD1 might be the D (5 bases). In germline, CDR1 is SGHRS, CDR2 YFSETQ. The CDR3 totals 12 residues. Trimming stripped 4 bases from V and 1 base from J, with 5 bases between. The CDR3 coding sequence is TGCGCCAGCAGCCAGGGCCAAGAGACCCAGTACTTC. It is translated as CASSQGQETQYF.

With respect to this clone: The identical CDR3 is also encoded by other nucleotide sequences in the sample. The chain recombines TRBV12-5 with TRBJ2-5, with 10 bases matching TRBD2. CDR1 and CDR2 (germline): LGHNT, FRNRAP. The junction had 0 bases not matched to a gene; V was cut back by 1 base and J by 1 base. CDR3 length equals 15 residues. The CDR3 DNA reads as TGTGCTAGTGGTTTGGGGACTAGCGGCCAAGAGACCCAGTACTTC. Amino acids: CASGLGTSGQETQYF.

The chain combines TRBV14 with TRBJ2-5; D gene unclear. This CDR3 is built from 13 residues. V was clipped by 4 bases and J by 0 bases, with 6 bases between them. CDR1 and CDR2 from the germline V gene are SGHDN and FVKESK. CDR3 sequence: CASSRQYQETQYF. CDR3 bases: TGTGCCAGCAGCCGACAATACCAAGAGACCCAGTACTTC. The full variable domain, completed using reference TRBV14 and TRBJ2-5, is EAGVTQFPSHSVIEKGQTVTLRCDPISGHDNLYWYRRVMGKEIKFLLHFVKESKQDESGMPNNRFLAERTGGTYSTLKVQPAELEDSGVYFCASSRQYQETQYFGPGTRLLVL.

About this clone itself: This sample includes further DNA sequences coding for the same CDR3. This sequence joins TRBV10-3 and TRBJ1-5, with D tentatively TRBD1 (5 bases). Trimming pared 4 bases from V and 7 bases from J, leaving 11 bases between. The V gene's germline CDR1 is ENHRY and CDR2 SYGVKD. The CDR3 has 13 amino acids. As DNA, the CDR3 is TGTGCCATCAGTGCTGGGGGAGGCCAGCCCCAGCATTTT. Translated: CAISAGGGQPQHF.

V usage is TRBV7-9 and J usage is TRBJ2-1, with TRBD1 matching over 10 bases. The V segment lost 5 bases and the J segment 16 bases; nucleotides outside the gene matches: 5. The CDR3 extends over 11 amino acids. CDR1 and CDR2 from the germline V gene are SEHNR and FQNEAQ (reference sequence). The CDR3 DNA reads as TGTGCCAGCAGCCCGGGACAGGGGATCTTCTTC. Its protein product is CASSPGQGIFF.

V usage is TRBV7-2 and J usage is TRBJ1-1, with TRBD1 matching over 8 bases. Germline CDR1 is SGHTA and CDR2 is FQGNSA. The CDR3 runs 14 residues. Unmatched junction bases numbered 5, after V lost 4 bases and J lost 4 bases. CDR3 DNA sequence: TGTGCCAGCAGCTCAACAGGGGGAACCACTGAAGCTTTCTTT. Protein product: CASSSTGGTTEAFF.

The chain joins TRBV19 to TRBJ1-2; D is ambiguous. Trimming shortened V by 5 bases and J by 0 bases, and 10 bases separated the two germline ends. This CDR3 comprises 14 residues. CDR1 LNHDA and CDR2 SQIVND come from the germline V gene (reference sequence). The CDR3 sequence: CASSQTRANYGYTF. CDR3 nucleotides: TGTGCCAGTAGTCAAACGAGAGCTAACTATGGCTACACCTTC.

The gene calls are TRBV28 and TRBJ1-1; 8 bases line up with TRBD1. The V gene end was trimmed by 6 bases and the J gene end by 1 base; junction bases not matched to a gene: 10. From germline, CDR1 is MDHEN and CDR2 SYDVKM. The CDR3 has 16 residues. CDR3 nucleotide sequence: TGTGCCAGCAGCATAAGGACAGGGTCGGGGAACACTGAAGCTTTCTTT. Its translation: CASSIRTGSGNTEAFF.

This sequence joins TRBV6-4 and TRBJ2-2; D might be TRBD1 or TRBD2, each matching 6 bases. V was trimmed by 6 bases and J by 1 base, leaving 15 bases between them. CDR1 and CDR2 (germline): MRHNA, SNTAGT. The CDR3 contains 16 residues. CDR3 bases: TGTGCCAGCAGCCTACTGGGGGGCCTGAACACCGGGGAGCTGTTTTTT. It is translated as CASSLLGGLNTGELFF.

This sequence joins TRBV19 and TRBJ2-1, with 10 bases that match TRBD2. The CDR3 extends over 16 amino acids. CDR1 LNHDA and CDR2 SQIVND come from the germline V gene (reference sequence). J was trimmed by 5 bases and V by 2 bases; bases with no gene match: 6. The DNA of the CDR3 is TGTGCCAGTAGTATAAGACTAGCGGGCCGCGACAATGAGCAGTTCTTC. Translating gives CASSIRLAGRDNEQFF.

CDR3: CASSEAGRTYEQYF. As DNA, the CDR3 is TGTGCCAGCAGTGAAGCCGGGAGGACCTACGAGCAGTACTTC. The rearrangement joins TRBV6-1 to TRBJ2-7; TRBD2 agrees at 7 bases. The CDR3 is 14 amino acids. The V gene end was trimmed by 0 bases and the J gene end by 2 bases; junction bases not matched to a gene: 1. Germline-derived CDR1 and CDR2 are MNHNS and SASEGT.

The chain is built from TRBV29-1 and TRBJ2-1; D may be TRBD2 (6 bases). Trimming took 2 bases from V and 8 from J, leaving 13 bases between them. Germline lookup yields CDR1 SQVTM and CDR2 ANQGSEA. The CDR3 is 13 amino acids. The DNA for the CDR3 is TGCAGCGTTGAAAATGGAGGGTTGGATGAGCAGTTCTTC. Its protein product is CSVENGGLDEQFF.

V and J are TRBV6-5 and TRBJ2-7; D remains unclear. The V end was cut by 2 bases, the J end by 1 base, with 9 bases between. This CDR3 comprises 14 residues. Germline CDR1 is MNHEY and CDR2 is SVGAGI. This CDR3 reads CASSYEPFSYEQYF. CDR3 sequence (DNA): TGTGCCAGCAGTTACGAACCGTTTTCCTACGAGCAGTACTTC.

This chain links TRBV6-6 with TRBJ2-7, with 9 nucleotides matching TRBD1. V lost 4 bases, J lost 6 bases, and 7 bases stayed unmatched. The V gene's germline CDR1 is MNHNY and CDR2 SVGAGI (reference sequence). This CDR3 region has 14 residues. CDR3 bases: TGTGCCAGCAGTTTCGGGACAGGGCGATCCGAGCAGTACTTC. Amino acids: CASSFGTGRSEQYF.

The rearrangement uses TRBV5-1 and TRBJ1-2, with D unresolved. Deletions cut 2 bases from V and 4 bases from J, with 9 bases between. CDR1 is SGHRS, CDR2 YFSETQ, per germline. CDR3 length: 13 amino acids. The DNA of the CDR3 is TGCGCCAGCAGCTTCGGACTTTCCTATGGCTACACCTTC. Translation gives CASSFGLSYGYTF.

A single count supports this clone. The chain is built from TRBV6-6 and TRBJ2-7; D is unclear. Germline CDR1 reads MNHNY; CDR2 reads SVGAGI (reference sequence). V dropped 2 bases and J dropped 2 bases, with 7 bases sitting between them. CDR3 length: 13 amino acids. This CDR3 is CASSYRVTYEQYF. The CDR3, as DNA: TGTGCCAGCAGTTACAGGGTAACCTACGAGCAGTACTTC.

The V call is TRBV30, the J call TRBJ2-5; 11 bases align to TRBD2. Germline assignment: CDR1 GTSNPN and CDR2 SVGIG (reference sequence). J gave up 7 bases and V 3 bases, and 7 bases lay outside the gene matches. The CDR3 has 14 residues. CDR3 bases: TGTGCCTGGAGGACTAGCGGGAATTCGGGGACCCAGTACTTC. This sequence encodes CAWRTSGNSGTQYF.

This clone was recorded only once. J is TRBJ2-5 and V is TRBV20-1; no reliable D call. The DNA end is more similar to TRBJ2-7, so the J call may be wrong. The length of the CDR3 is 11 residues. Per the germline V gene, CDR1 is DFQATT and CDR2 is SNEGSKA (reference sequence). The chain's CDR3 is CSAPNPYEQYF. CDR3 in DNA: TGCAGTGCCCCGAACCCCTACGAGCAGTACTTC.

The V and J genes are TRBV30 and TRBJ1-2, with a tentative D call TRBD1 (5 bases). The germline V gene encodes CDR1 GTSNPN and CDR2 SVGIG (reference sequence). CDR3 length: 11 residues. Deletions cut 5 bases from V and 5 bases from J, with 9 bases between. The CDR3 reads CAWGTDYGYTF. Written as DNA, the CDR3 is TGTGCCTGGGGGACGGATTATGGCTACACCTTC.

The chain combines TRBV20-1 with TRBJ1-2, with D unclear. Per germline, CDR1 DFQATT and CDR2 SNEGSKA (reference sequence). Trimming stripped 0 bases from V and 13 bases from J, with 9 bases between. The length of the CDR3 is 10 residues. In DNA, the CDR3 is TGCAGTGCTAGAGATTTCAGGTTCACCTTC. Translating it yields CSARDFRFTF.

The rearrangement links TRBV5-1 to TRBJ2-1, with 16 nucleotides matching TRBD2. Germline V CDR1 and CDR2: SGHRS, YFSETQ. The trim removed 2 bases at V and 7 bases at J, leaving 6 bases unmatched. The length of the CDR3 is 17 residues. The CDR3 region has the DNA TGCGCCAGCAGCTTAATAGGGACTAGCGGGAGGGGGAATGAGCAGTTCTTC. The encoded protein is CASSLIGTSGRGNEQFF.

CDR3 in DNA: TGTGCCAGCAGAAGACAGGGTGTGAATGAAAAACTGTTTTTT. Translating it yields CASRRQGVNEKLFF. The chain has TRBV6-5 and TRBJ1-4; 7 bases line up with TRBD1. The CDR3 extends over 14 amino acids. CDR1 is MNHEY and CDR2 is SVGAGI in the germline V gene. Trimming at V came to 6 bases and at J to 5 bases, leaving 6 bases not matched to a gene.

The sample holds one count of this clone. The chain recombines TRBV20-1 with TRBJ1-1, with D perhaps matching TRBD1 (5 bases). Trimming left V 1 base short and J 9 bases short, with 9 bases between. This CDR3 contains 11 residues. Germline CDR1 DFQATT, CDR2 SNEGSKA (reference sequence). Here the CDR3 reads CSARAGFKAFF. The CDR3 region has the DNA TGCAGTGCTAGAGCAGGGTTTAAAGCTTTCTTT.

Notes on this clone: This CDR3 is also generated by other DNA sequences in the sample. The chain combines TRBV6-6 with TRBJ2-7; D possibly corresponds to TRBD1 (5 bases). The CDR3 has 14 amino acids. The germline V and J ends were trimmed by 2 bases and 3 bases, with 11 bases remaining between them. The V gene's germline CDR1 is MNHNY and CDR2 SVGAGI (reference sequence). The CDR3 sequence: CASSYGQGSYEQYF. DNA for the CDR3: TGTGCCAGCAGTTACGGGCAGGGAAGCTACGAGCAGTACTTC.

A word on this clone: The sample carries other DNA sequences with the same CDR3. The V and J genes are TRBV28 and TRBJ1-1; D remains unclear. V was trimmed by 3 bases and J by 4 bases, leaving 12 bases between them. The CDR3 sequence is 14 residues long. From germline, CDR1 is MDHEN and CDR2 SYDVKM. The CDR3 sequence is CASSLVRVVTEAFF. DNA of the CDR3: TGTGCCAGCAGTTTGGTAAGGGTTGTCACTGAAGCTTTCTTT.

The chain recombines TRBV28 with TRBJ1-2; D gene uncertain. V gave up 3 bases and J gave up 3 bases, with 5 bases separating them. The CDR3 totals 12 residues. CDR1 and CDR2 from the germline V gene are MDHEN and SYDVKM. CDR3 in DNA: TGTGCCAGCAGTTTCGAGCACTATGGCTACACCTTC. It encodes CASSFEHYGYTF.

Worth noting for this clone: The sample has other DNA sequences that encode this CDR3 too. The chain recombines TRBV5-1 with TRBJ2-7; 7 bases align to TRBD2. V lost 0 bases to trimming and J lost 0 bases; unmatched junction nucleotides: 3. The length of the CDR3 is 15 residues. Germline CDR1 is SGHRS and CDR2 is YFSETQ. The CDR3 DNA reads TGCGCCAGCAGCTTGGCGGGGGGTGGCTCCTACGAGCAGTACTTC. It codes for CASSLAGGGSYEQYF. Supplemented by reference TRBV5-1 and TRBJ2-7, the full variable domain reads KAGVTQTPRYLIKTRGQQVTLSCSPISGHRSVSWYQQTPGQGLQFLFEYFSETQRNKGNFPGRFSGRQFSNSRSEMNVSTLELGDSALYLCASSLAGGGSYEQYFGPGTRLTVT.

This chain uses TRBV29-1 with TRBJ2-4; maybe TRBD2 (6 bases). The germline V gene encodes CDR1 SQVTM and CDR2 ANQGSEA. CDR3 length: 13 amino acids. The V end lost 2 bases, the J end lost 8 bases, and 13 bases lay between the germline ends. The DNA of the CDR3 is TGCAGCGTTGAAAAGTTACCGGGGGACATTCAGTACTTC. Protein sequence: CSVEKLPGDIQYF. The whole variable domain, filled in from reference TRBV29-1 and TRBJ2-4, reads SAVISQKPSRDICQRGTSLTIQCQVDSQVTMMFWYRQQPGQSLTLIATANQGSEATYESGFVIDKFPISRPNLTFSTLTVSNMSPEDSSIYLCSVEKLPGDIQYFGAGTRLSVL.